This entry is about one T cell receptor beta chain. This entry is derived from a study of sequential checkpoint blockade in melanoma. Sample treatment: randomized to nivolumab then ipilimumab (arm A) or the reverse (arm B). Trimming pared 4 bases from V and 3 bases from J, leaving 13 bases between. The CDR3 runs to 14 residues. Germline values: CDR1 SQVTM, CDR2 ANQGSEA. Generated by immunoSEQ multiplex PCR, the TCRdb table keeps only in-frame clones and is missing some. In the table there are some 13,000 clones, about 73% of which are singletons. The sequence was obtained from a human donor with melanoma. The input for sequencing was CD8+ T cells sorted from blood (inferred from file names), taken from a patient given nivolumab and ipilimumab in sequence. The chain joins TRBV29-1 to TRBJ2-1; D possibly corresponds to TRBD2 (5 bases). The chain's CDR3 is CSVAKDWDYNEQFF. The DNA of the CDR3 is TGCAGCGTTGCTAAGGACTGGGACTACAATGAGCAGTTCTTC.